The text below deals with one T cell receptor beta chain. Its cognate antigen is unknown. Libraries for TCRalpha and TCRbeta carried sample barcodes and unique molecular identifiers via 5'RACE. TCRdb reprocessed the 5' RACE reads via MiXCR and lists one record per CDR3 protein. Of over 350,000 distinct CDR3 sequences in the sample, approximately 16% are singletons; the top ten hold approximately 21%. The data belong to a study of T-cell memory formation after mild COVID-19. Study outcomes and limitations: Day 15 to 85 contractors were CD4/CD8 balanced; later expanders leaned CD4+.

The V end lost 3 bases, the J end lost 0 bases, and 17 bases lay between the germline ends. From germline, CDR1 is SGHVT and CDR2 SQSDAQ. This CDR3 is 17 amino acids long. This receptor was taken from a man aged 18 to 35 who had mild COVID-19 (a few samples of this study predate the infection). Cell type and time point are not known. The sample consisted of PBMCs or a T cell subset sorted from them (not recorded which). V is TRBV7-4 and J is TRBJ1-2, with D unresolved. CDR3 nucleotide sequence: TGTGCCAGCAGCTTTCGGAGGGAACCTAGAGCTAACTATGGCTACACCTTC. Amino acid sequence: CASSFRREPRANYGYTF.